This T cell receptor (beta chain) was sequenced for a study of response to subunit inactivated influenza vaccine. This clonotype came up a few times. What it recognizes is unknown. The study's findings and limits: Each seasonal influenza vaccination, the authors suggested, recruits few new T cells.

Using its own MiXCR run on the RT-PCR reads, TCRdb lists one record per CDR3 protein. The sample gives about half a million distinct CDR3 sequences, approximately 7.1% of which show up once; approximately 13% is in the top ten. With 5 bases clipped from V and 1 base from J, the junction kept 7 bases outside the gene matches. Germline CDR1 reads SGHVS; CDR2 reads FNYEAQ. The CDR3 spans 15 residues. This specimen was PBMCs from blood, taken roughly 24 months after vaccination. The origin of this receptor is a man between 50 and 75 years old who received an inactivated influenza vaccine. The chain links TRBV7-6 to TRBJ2-7; TRBD2 matches at 8 bases. CDR3 coding DNA: TGTGCCAGCAGCCCTGCGGGGGGCGCGTCCTACGAGCAGTACTTC. Protein: CASSPAGGASYEQYF.